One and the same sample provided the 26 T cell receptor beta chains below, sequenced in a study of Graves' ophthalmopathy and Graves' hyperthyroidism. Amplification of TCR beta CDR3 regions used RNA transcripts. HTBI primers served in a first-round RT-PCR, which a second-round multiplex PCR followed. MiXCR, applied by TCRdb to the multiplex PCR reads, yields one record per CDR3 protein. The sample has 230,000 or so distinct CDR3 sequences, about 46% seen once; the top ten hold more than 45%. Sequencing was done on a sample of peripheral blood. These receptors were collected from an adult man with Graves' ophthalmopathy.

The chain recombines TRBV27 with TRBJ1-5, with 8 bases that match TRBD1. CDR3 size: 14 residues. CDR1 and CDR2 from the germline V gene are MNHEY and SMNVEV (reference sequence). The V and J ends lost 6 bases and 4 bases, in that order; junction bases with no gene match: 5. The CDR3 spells CASRLRTGNQPQHF. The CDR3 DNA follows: TGTGCCAGCAGACTCCGGACAGGGAATCAGCCCCAGCATTTT.

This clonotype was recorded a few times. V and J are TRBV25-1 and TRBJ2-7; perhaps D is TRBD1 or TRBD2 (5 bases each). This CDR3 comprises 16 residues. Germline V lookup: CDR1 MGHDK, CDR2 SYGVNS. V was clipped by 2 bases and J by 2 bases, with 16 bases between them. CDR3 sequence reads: CASSEGGQRVPYEQYF. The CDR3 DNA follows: TGTGCCAGCAGTGAAGGGGGTCAGAGAGTCCCCTACGAGCAGTACTTC.

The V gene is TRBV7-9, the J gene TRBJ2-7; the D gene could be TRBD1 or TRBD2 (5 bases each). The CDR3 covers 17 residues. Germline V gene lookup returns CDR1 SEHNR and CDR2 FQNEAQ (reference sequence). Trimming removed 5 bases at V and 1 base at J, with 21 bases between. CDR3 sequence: CASSSPGRTGVSYEQYF. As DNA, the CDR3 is TGTGCCAGCAGCAGTCCGGGACGGACTGGGGTATCCTACGAGCAGTACTTC.

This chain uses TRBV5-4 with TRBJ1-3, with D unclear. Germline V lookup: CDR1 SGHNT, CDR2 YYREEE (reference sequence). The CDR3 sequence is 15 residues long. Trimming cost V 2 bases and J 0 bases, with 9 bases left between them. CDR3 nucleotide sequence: TGTGCCAGCAGCTTAGGTGGACTCTCTGGAAACACCATATATTTT. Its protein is CASSLGGLSGNTIYF.

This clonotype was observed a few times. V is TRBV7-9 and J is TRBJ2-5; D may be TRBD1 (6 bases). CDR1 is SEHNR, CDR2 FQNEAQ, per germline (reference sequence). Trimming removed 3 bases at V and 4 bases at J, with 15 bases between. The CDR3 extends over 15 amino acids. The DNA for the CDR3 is TGTGCCAGCAGCTTCTTAAACAGGGTGCCAGAGACCCAGTACTTC. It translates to CASSFLNRVPETQYF.

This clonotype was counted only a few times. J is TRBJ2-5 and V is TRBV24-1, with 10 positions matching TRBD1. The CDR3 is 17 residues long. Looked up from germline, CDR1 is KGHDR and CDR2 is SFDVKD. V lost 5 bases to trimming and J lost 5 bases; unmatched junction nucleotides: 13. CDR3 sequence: CATSVSAGQGRGETQYF. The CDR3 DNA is TGTGCCACCAGTGTGAGCGCGGGACAGGGGCGCGGGGAGACCCAGTACTTC.

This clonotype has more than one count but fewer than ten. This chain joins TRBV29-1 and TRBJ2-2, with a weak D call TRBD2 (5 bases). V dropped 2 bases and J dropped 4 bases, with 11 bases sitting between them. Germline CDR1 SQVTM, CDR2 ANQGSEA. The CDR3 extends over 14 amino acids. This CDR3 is CSVELRAVTGELFF. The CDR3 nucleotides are TGCAGCGTTGAACTGAGGGCCGTCACCGGGGAGCTGTTTTTT.

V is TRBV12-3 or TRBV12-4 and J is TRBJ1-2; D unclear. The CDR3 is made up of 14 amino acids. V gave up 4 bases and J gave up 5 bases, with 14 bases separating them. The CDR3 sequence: CASSSRSAPYGYTF. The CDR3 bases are TGTGCCAGCAGTTCCCGCTCAGCCCCTTATGGCTACACCTTC.

CDR3 amino acids: CASTQDRDSNQPQHF. Here the CDR3 DNA reads TGTGCCAGCACGCAAGACAGGGATAGCAATCAGCCCCAGCATTTT. The chain uses TRBV10-3 and TRBJ1-5; 7 bases are a match to TRBD1. The junction had 9 bases not matched to a gene; V was cut back by 10 bases and J by 0 bases. Germline assignment: CDR1 ENHRY and CDR2 SYGVKD. The length of the CDR3 is 15 residues.

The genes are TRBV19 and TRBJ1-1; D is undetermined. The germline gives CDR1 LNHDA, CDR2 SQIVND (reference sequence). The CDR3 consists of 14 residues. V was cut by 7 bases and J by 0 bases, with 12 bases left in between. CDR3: CASTLGPMNTEAFF. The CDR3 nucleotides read TGTGCCAGTACACTTGGGCCCATGAACACTGAAGCTTTCTTT.

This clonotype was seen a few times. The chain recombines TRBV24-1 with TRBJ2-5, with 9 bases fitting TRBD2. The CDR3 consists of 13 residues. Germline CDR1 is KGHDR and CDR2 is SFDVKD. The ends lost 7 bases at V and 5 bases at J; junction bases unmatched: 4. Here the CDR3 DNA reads TGTGCCACCAGCGCGGGGGGGACGGAGACCCAGTACTTC. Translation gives CATSAGGTETQYF.

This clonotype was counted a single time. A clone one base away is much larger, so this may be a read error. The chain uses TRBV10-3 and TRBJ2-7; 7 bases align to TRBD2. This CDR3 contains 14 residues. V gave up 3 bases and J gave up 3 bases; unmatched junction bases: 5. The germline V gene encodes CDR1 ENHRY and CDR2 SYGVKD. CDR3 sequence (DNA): TGTGCCATCAGTGAAAGCGGGACGCACTACGAGCAGTACTTC. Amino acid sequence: CAISESGTHYEQYF.

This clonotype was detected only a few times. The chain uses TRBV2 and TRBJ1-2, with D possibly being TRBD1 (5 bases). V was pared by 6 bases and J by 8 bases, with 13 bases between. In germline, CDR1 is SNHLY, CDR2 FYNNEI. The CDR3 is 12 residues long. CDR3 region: CASSGGVGGYTF. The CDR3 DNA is TGTGCCAGCAGCGGGGGAGTCGGGGGCTACACCTTC.

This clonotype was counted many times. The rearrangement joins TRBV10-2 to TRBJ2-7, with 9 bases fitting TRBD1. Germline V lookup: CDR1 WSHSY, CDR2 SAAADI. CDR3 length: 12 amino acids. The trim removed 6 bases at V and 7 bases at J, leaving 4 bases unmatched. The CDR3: CASRQGAGEQYF. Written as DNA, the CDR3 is TGCGCCAGCAGACAGGGGGCAGGTGAGCAGTACTTC.

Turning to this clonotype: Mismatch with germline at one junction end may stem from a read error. The CDR3 nucleotides are TGTGCCAGCAGCCCCTACACCGGGACACCCTCCTTC. Its protein is CASSPYTGTPSF. This chain links TRBV4-2 with TRBJ2-7, with D tentatively TRBD1 (6 bases). CDR3 size: 12 residues. Germline CDR1 LGHNA, CDR2 YNFKEQ.

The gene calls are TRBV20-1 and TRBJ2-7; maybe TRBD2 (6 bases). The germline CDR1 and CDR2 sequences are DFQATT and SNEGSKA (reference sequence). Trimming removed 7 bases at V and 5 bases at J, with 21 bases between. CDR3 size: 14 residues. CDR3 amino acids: CSVEEGIGGNEQYF. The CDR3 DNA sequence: TGCAGTGTTGAGGAGGGGATCGGGGGTAACGAGCAGTACTTC.

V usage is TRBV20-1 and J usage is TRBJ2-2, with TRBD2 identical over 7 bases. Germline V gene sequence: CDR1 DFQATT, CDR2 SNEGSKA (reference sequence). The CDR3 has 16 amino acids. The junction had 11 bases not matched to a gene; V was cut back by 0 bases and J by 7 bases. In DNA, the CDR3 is TGCAGTGCTAGAGATCCCTCCAGCGGGACGGGCGGGGAGCTGTTTTTT. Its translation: CSARDPSSGTGGELFF.

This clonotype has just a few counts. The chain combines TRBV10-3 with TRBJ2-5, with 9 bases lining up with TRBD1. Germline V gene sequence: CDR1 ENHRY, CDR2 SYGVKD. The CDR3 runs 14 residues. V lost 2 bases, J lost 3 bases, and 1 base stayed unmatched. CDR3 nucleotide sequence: TGTGCCATCAGTGAGGACAGGGGGAAAGAGACCCAGTACTTC. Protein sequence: CAISEDRGKETQYF.

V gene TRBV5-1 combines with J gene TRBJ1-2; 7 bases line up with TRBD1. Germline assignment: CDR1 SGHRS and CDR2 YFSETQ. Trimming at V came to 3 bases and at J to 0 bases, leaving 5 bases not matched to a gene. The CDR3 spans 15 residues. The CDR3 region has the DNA TGCGCCAGCAGCTCTCAGGGGGGGACTAACTATGGCTACACCTTC. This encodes CASSSQGGTNYGYTF.

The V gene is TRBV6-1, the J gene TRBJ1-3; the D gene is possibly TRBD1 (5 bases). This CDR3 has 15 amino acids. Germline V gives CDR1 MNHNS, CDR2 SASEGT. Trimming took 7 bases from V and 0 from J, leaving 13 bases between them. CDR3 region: CASKGPGSSGNTIYF. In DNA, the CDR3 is TGTGCCAGCAAGGGACCAGGGAGCTCTGGAAACACCATATATTTT.

The CDR3 nucleotides are TGTGCCAGCAGCCGAACCGGGGCCATCTTCGAGCAGTACTTC. Translating it yields CASSRTGAIFEQYF. The chain couples TRBV14 to TRBJ2-7; D might be TRBD1 or TRBD2, each matching 5 bases. Germline values: CDR1 SGHDN, CDR2 FVKESK. The V and J ends lost 4 bases and 6 bases respectively, with 16 bases between them. The length of the CDR3 is 14 residues. Full variable domain (remainder filled in from reference TRBV14 and TRBJ2-7): EAGVTQFPSHSVIEKGQTVTLRCDPISGHDNLYWYRRVMGKEIKFLLHFVKESKQDESGMPNNRFLAERTGGTYSTLKVQPAELEDSGVYFCASSRTGAIFEQYFGPGTRLTVT.

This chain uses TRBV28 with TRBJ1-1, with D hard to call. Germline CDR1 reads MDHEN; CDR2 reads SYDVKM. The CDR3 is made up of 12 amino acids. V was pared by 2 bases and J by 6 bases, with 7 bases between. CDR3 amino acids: CASSLRVAEAFF. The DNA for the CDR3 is TGTGCCAGCAGTTTAAGGGTTGCTGAAGCTTTCTTT.

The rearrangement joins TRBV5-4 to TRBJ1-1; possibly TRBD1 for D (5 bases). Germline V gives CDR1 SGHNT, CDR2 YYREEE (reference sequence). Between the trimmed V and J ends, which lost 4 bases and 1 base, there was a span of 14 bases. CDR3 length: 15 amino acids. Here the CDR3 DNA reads TGTGCCAGCAGCCCTCCCCGGGGGGGGAACACTGAAGCTTTCTTT. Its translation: CASSPPRGGNTEAFF.

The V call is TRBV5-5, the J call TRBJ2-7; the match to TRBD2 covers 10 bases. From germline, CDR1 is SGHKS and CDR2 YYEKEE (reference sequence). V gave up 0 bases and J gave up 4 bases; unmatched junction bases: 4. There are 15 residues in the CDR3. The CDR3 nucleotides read TGTGCCAGCAGCTTGGTCCTAGCGGGAGTTTACGAGCAGTACTTC. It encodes CASSLVLAGVYEQYF. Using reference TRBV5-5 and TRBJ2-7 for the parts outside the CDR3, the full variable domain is DAGVTQSPTHLIKTRGQQVTLRCSPISGHKSVSWYQQVLGQGPQFIFQYYEKEERGRGNFPDRFSARQFPNYSSELNVNALLLGDSALYLCASSLVLAGVYEQYFGPGTRLTVT.

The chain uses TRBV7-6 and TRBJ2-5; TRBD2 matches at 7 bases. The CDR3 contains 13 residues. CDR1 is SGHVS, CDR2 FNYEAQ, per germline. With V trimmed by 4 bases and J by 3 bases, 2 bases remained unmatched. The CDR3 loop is CASSSAGEETQYF. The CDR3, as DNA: TGTGCCAGCAGCTCCGCGGGGGAAGAGACCCAGTACTTC.

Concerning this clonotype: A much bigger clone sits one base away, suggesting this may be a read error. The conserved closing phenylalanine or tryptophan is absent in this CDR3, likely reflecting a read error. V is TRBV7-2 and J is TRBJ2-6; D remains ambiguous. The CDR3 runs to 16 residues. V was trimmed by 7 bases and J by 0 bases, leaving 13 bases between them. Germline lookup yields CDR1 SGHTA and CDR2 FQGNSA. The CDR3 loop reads CASNLGVDSGANVLTS. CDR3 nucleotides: TGTGCCAGCAATCTTGGGGTGGACTCTGGGGCCAACGTCCTGACTTCC.